A selection of T cell receptor beta chains follows, all from one sample in a study of blood T cell repertoires in COVID-19. Libraries were prepared by immunoSEQ multiplex PCR; TCRdb keeps only in-frame clonotypes and omits some of them. This sample has hundreds of thousands of clones, with roughly nine tenths found just once. Specimen: PBMCs or T cells enriched from blood (not recorded which). The source of these receptors is a woman aged 55-75 years who had recovered from COVID-19. Each CDR3 is given with its conserved first and last residue. Fields, in order: D gene, J gene, clone size, V gene, CDR3 protein, CDR3 DNA. A D gene is named only where the DNA matches it firmly. The size field is filled for only some rows; it gives once, few, many or a size class.

d_call: NA; j_call: TRBJ2-5; clone_size: NA; v_call: TRBV5-1; cdr3_aa: CASSLGRQETQYF; cdr3_nt: TGCGCCAGCAGCTTGGGTCGGCAAGAGACCCAGTACTTC
d_call: NA; j_call: TRBJ2-1; clone_size: NA; v_call: TRBV2; cdr3_aa: CATTSTPFSYNEQFF; cdr3_nt: TGTGCCACCACTAGCACACCTTTCTCCTACAATGAGCAGTTCTTC
d_call: TRBD1; j_call: TRBJ2-1; clone_size: NA; v_call: TRBV12-5; cdr3_aa: CASAGTGVNEQFF; cdr3_nt: TGTGCTAGTGCTGGGACAGGGGTCAATGAGCAGTTCTTC
d_call: TRBD1; j_call: TRBJ1-1; clone_size: NA; v_call: TRBV27; cdr3_aa: CASRGQIVMNTEAFF; cdr3_nt: TGTGCCAGCAGGGGACAGATAGTCATGAACACTGAAGCTTTCTTT
d_call: NA; j_call: TRBJ1-2; clone_size: NA; v_call: TRBV11-2; cdr3_aa: CASRPIMTGGLNYGYTF; cdr3_nt: TGTGCCAGCAGACCTATTATGACGGGAGGATTAAACTATGGCTACACCTTC
d_call: NA; j_call: TRBJ2-6; clone_size: NA; v_call: TRBV24-1; cdr3_aa: CATSEPRQGGPYSGANVLTF; cdr3_nt: TGTGCCACCAGTGAACCAAGACAGGGAGGCCCCTACTCTGGGGCCAACGTCCTGACTTTC
d_call: NA; j_call: TRBJ1-5; clone_size: few; v_call: TRBV19; cdr3_aa: CASSKSGTTGQPQHF; cdr3_nt: TGTGCCAGTTCTAAATCCGGGACAACGGGTCAGCCCCAGCATTTT
d_call: TRBD1; j_call: TRBJ2-3; clone_size: NA; v_call: TRBV10-3; cdr3_aa: CAISAGQGAADTQYF; cdr3_nt: TGTGCCATCAGTGCGGGACAGGGGGCTGCAGATACGCAGTATTTT
d_call: NA; j_call: TRBJ1-3; clone_size: NA; v_call: TRBV2; cdr3_aa: CASSDRPGPGNTIYF; cdr3_nt: TGTGCCAGCAGTGATCGTCCGGGTCCCGGAAACACCATATATTTT
d_call: NA; j_call: TRBJ1-4; clone_size: NA; v_call: TRBV5-1; cdr3_aa: CASSLQEPNEKLFF; cdr3_nt: TGCGCCAGCAGCTTACAGGAGCCTAATGAAAAACTGTTTTTT
d_call: NA; j_call: TRBJ2-3; clone_size: NA; v_call: TRBV4-1; cdr3_aa: CASSQEADLPRDTQYF; cdr3_nt: TGCGCCAGCAGCCAAGAGGCCGACTTACCGCGGGATACGCAGTATTTT
d_call: NA; j_call: TRBJ1-2; clone_size: NA; v_call: TRBV11-2; cdr3_aa: CASSLVSGYGYTF; cdr3_nt: TGTGCCAGCAGCTTAGTTTCGGGGTATGGCTACACCTTC
d_call: NA; j_call: TRBJ1-2; clone_size: NA; v_call: TRBV2; cdr3_aa: CASSEGWGGMKKEGYTF; cdr3_nt: TGTGCCAGCAGTGAAGGGTGGGGAGGGATGAAGAAAGAGGGCTACACCTTC
d_call: TRBD1; j_call: TRBJ2-3; clone_size: NA; v_call: TRBV5-6; cdr3_aa: CASSLGQGADTQYF; cdr3_nt: TGTGCCAGCAGCTTGGGACAGGGGGCAGATACGCAGTATTTT
d_call: TRBD2; j_call: TRBJ2-7; clone_size: NA; v_call: TRBV28; cdr3_aa: CASSRGGYYEQYF; cdr3_nt: TGTGCCAGCAGCCGGGGGGGATACTACGAGCAGTACTTC
d_call: NA; j_call: TRBJ1-4; clone_size: NA; v_call: TRBV7-9; cdr3_aa: CASSLSGGHPNEKLFF; cdr3_nt: TGTGCCAGCAGCTTATCGGGGGGGCATCCTAATGAAAAACTGTTTTTT
d_call: NA; j_call: TRBJ1-4; clone_size: few; v_call: TRBV9; cdr3_aa: CASSVDGGSTNEKLFF; cdr3_nt: TGTGCCAGCAGCGTAGACGGAGGGTCTACTAATGAAAAACTGTTTTTT
d_call: NA; j_call: TRBJ2-6; clone_size: NA; v_call: TRBV19; cdr3_aa: CASSTRGTVVVLTF; cdr3_nt: TGTGCCAGTAGTACCCGGGGAACCGTAGTGGTCCTGACTTTC
d_call: TRBD1; j_call: TRBJ1-2; clone_size: NA; v_call: TRBV6-6; cdr3_aa: CASGRDRGTYGYTF; cdr3_nt: TGTGCCAGCGGCCGGGACAGGGGAACCTATGGCTACACCTTC
d_call: NA; j_call: TRBJ1-4; clone_size: NA; v_call: TRBV4-1; cdr3_aa: CASSLLPGATNEKLFF; cdr3_nt: TGCGCCAGCAGCCTTTTACCCGGGGCAACTAATGAAAAACTGTTTTTT
d_call: TRBD2; j_call: TRBJ2-7; clone_size: NA; v_call: TRBV3-1/TRBV3-2; cdr3_aa: CASSLVAGNSYEQYF; cdr3_nt: TGTGCCAGCAGCCTTGTAGCGGGGAACAGTTACGAGCAGTACTTC
d_call: NA; j_call: TRBJ2-6; clone_size: NA; v_call: TRBV11-2; cdr3_aa: CASSPGGPGANVLTF; cdr3_nt: TGTGCCAGCAGCCCGGGGGGCCCTGGGGCCAACGTCCTGACTTTC
d_call: NA; j_call: TRBJ1-4; clone_size: once; v_call: TRBV11-3; cdr3_aa: CASSSPQGEKLFF; cdr3_nt: TGTGCCAGCAGCTCGCCTCAGGGTGAAAAACTGTTTTTT
d_call: TRBD1; j_call: TRBJ1-1; clone_size: NA; v_call: TRBV3-1/TRBV3-2; cdr3_aa: CASSLSGTGVTEAFF; cdr3_nt: TGTGCCAGCAGCCTCTCCGGGACAGGGGTAACTGAAGCTTTCTTT
d_call: NA; j_call: TRBJ2-5; clone_size: NA; v_call: TRBV7-2; cdr3_aa: CASSVSGTFGETQYF; cdr3_nt: TGTGCCAGCAGCGTATCCGGGACATTTGGGGAGACCCAGTACTTC
d_call: TRBD1; j_call: TRBJ1-4; clone_size: NA; v_call: TRBV6-6; cdr3_aa: CASSSRQGNHEKLFF; cdr3_nt: TGTGCCAGCAGTTCACGACAGGGTAATCATGAAAAACTGTTTTTT
d_call: NA; j_call: TRBJ1-6; clone_size: few; v_call: TRBV5-1; cdr3_aa: CASSLGQAYSPLHF; cdr3_nt: TGCGCCAGCAGCTTGGGTCAGGCTTATTCACCCCTCCACTTT
d_call: TRBD1; j_call: TRBJ1-4; clone_size: once; v_call: TRBV6-5; cdr3_aa: CASEGAPNEKLFF; cdr3_nt: TGTGCCAGTGAGGGGGCCCCTAATGAAAAACTGTTTTTT
d_call: NA; j_call: TRBJ1-3; clone_size: NA; v_call: TRBV5-1; cdr3_aa: CASSLGQISGNTIYF; cdr3_nt: TGCGCCAGCAGCTTGGGACAGATTTCTGGAAACACCATATATTTT
d_call: NA; j_call: TRBJ1-1; clone_size: NA; v_call: TRBV24-1; cdr3_aa: CATSDPSGGTEAFF; cdr3_nt: TGTGCCACCAGTGATCCCTCGGGGGGCACTGAAGCTTTCTTT
d_call: TRBD2; j_call: TRBJ2-1; clone_size: once; v_call: TRBV11-3; cdr3_aa: CASSLAATSGPYNEQFF; cdr3_nt: TGTGCCAGCAGCTTGGCTGCTACTAGCGGGCCCTACAATGAGCAGTTCTTC
d_call: TRBD1; j_call: TRBJ2-5; clone_size: NA; v_call: TRBV9; cdr3_aa: CASSVEQGREETQYF; cdr3_nt: TGTGCCAGCAGCGTAGAACAGGGGCGGGAAGAGACCCAGTACTTC
d_call: TRBD1; j_call: TRBJ2-4; clone_size: NA; v_call: TRBV27; cdr3_aa: CASSSGGGSTKNIQYF; cdr3_nt: TGTGCCAGCAGTTCAGGGGGCGGATCGACCAAAAACATTCAGTACTTC
d_call: NA; j_call: TRBJ1-6; clone_size: NA; v_call: TRBV7-6; cdr3_aa: CASSLAGLGSSYNSPLHF; cdr3_nt: TGTGCCAGCAGCTTAGCGGGGTTGGGGAGCTCCTATAATTCACCCCTCCACTTT
d_call: TRBD2; j_call: TRBJ2-3; clone_size: many; v_call: TRBV5-6; cdr3_aa: CASSAGLPSTSTDTQYF; cdr3_nt: TGTGCCAGCAGCGCGGGACTACCTTCGACTAGCACAGATACGCAGTATTTT
d_call: NA; j_call: TRBJ1-5; clone_size: NA; v_call: TRBV6-2/TRBV6-3; cdr3_aa: CASSSGGGRQPQHF; cdr3_nt: TGTGCCAGCAGTAGCGGGGGAGGTCGTCAGCCCCAGCATTTT
d_call: TRBD1; j_call: TRBJ1-2; clone_size: NA; v_call: TRBV10-3; cdr3_aa: CAISDQSLRTGGHGYTF; cdr3_nt: TGTGCCATCAGTGACCAATCTTTAAGGACAGGAGGGCATGGCTACACCTTC
d_call: NA; j_call: TRBJ2-3; clone_size: NA; v_call: TRBV12-3/TRBV12-4; cdr3_aa: CASSPRGQDTQYF; cdr3_nt: TGTGCCAGCAGTCCCAGGGGCCAAGATACGCAGTATTTT
d_call: TRBD1; j_call: TRBJ2-1; clone_size: NA; v_call: TRBV5-6; cdr3_aa: CASSWTGDNEQFF; cdr3_nt: TGTGCCAGCAGCTGGACAGGGGACAATGAGCAGTTCTTC
d_call: TRBD2; j_call: TRBJ2-1; clone_size: NA; v_call: TRBV30; cdr3_aa: CAWTRLAGFHNEQFF; cdr3_nt: TGTGCCTGGACGAGACTAGCGGGGTTCCACAATGAGCAGTTCTTC
d_call: NA; j_call: TRBJ1-2; clone_size: few; v_call: TRBV7-9; cdr3_aa: CASSTTGYGYTF; cdr3_nt: TGTGCCAGCAGCACCACAGGGTATGGCTACACCTTC
d_call: NA; j_call: TRBJ1-5; clone_size: NA; v_call: TRBV28; cdr3_aa: CASRLGDQPQHF; cdr3_nt: TGTGCCAGCAGATTGGGAGATCAGCCCCAGCATTTT
d_call: TRBD1; j_call: TRBJ2-2; clone_size: few; v_call: TRBV7-9; cdr3_aa: CASTRSTGQNTGELFF; cdr3_nt: TGTGCCAGCACGAGATCGACAGGGCAGAACACCGGGGAGCTGTTTTTT
d_call: TRBD1; j_call: TRBJ1-5; clone_size: NA; v_call: TRBV6-5; cdr3_aa: CATKWGQGASQPQHF; cdr3_nt: TGTGCCACTAAATGGGGGCAGGGGGCTAGTCAGCCCCAGCATTTT
d_call: NA; j_call: TRBJ1-1; clone_size: NA; v_call: TRBV2; cdr3_aa: CASSPRDTMNTEAFF; cdr3_nt: TGTGCCAGCAGTCCCCGGGACACTATGAACACTGAAGCTTTCTTT
d_call: NA; j_call: TRBJ1-1; clone_size: NA; v_call: TRBV24-1; cdr3_aa: CATRDTGHKNTEAFF; cdr3_nt: TGTGCCACCAGAGATACGGGACATAAGAACACTGAAGCTTTCTTT
d_call: NA; j_call: TRBJ2-3; clone_size: NA; v_call: TRBV9; cdr3_aa: CASSARLSTDTQYF; cdr3_nt: TGTGCCAGCTCAGCTAGACTAAGCACAGATACGCAGTATTTT
d_call: TRBD1; j_call: TRBJ2-7; clone_size: once; v_call: TRBV2; cdr3_aa: CASSGFGTGNYEQYF; cdr3_nt: TGTGCCAGCAGTGGGTTTGGGACAGGGAACTACGAGCAGTACTTC